This T cell receptor beta chain was obtained from a study of identical twins. Study-level points and caveats: Cord blood beta clonotypes present at high abundance carried fewer insertions; no such pattern appeared in memory repertoires. With monozygotic twins, out-of-frame TCR alpha sharing exceeded what models estimated. Twins shared beta out-of-frame sequences in excess, but this excess was weaker.

Comments on this clonotype: What it binds is unknown.

TCRdb ran MiXCR on the 5' RACE reads and lists one entry per CDR3 protein. The sample contains about 730,000 distinct CDR3 sequences, about 20% of which appear only once. A further study also used this sample, focusing on T cells expressing NK-cell markers.

This receptor was identified in a woman aged 18-29 years in good health. Sequences were obtained from PBMCs.

In nucleotides, the CDR3 is TGTGCCAGCAGCGGGGACCTAAGTTACGAGCAGTACTTC. Amino acid sequence: CASSGDLSYEQYF. This chain links TRBV5-5 with TRBJ2-7; D possibly matches TRBD1 or TRBD2 (5 bases each). Germline-derived CDR1 and CDR2 are SGHKS and YYEKEE (reference sequence). This CDR3 is built from 13 residues. The V end lost 4 bases, the J end lost 4 bases, and 12 bases lay between the germline ends.